The 19 T cell receptor beta chains given below trace back to one sample, sequenced in a study of monozygotic twins with inflammatory bowel disease. TCRdb reprocessed the 5' RACE reads, with one entry per CDR3 protein and no DNA. This table lists about 160,000 distinct CDR3 sequences. Source material: blood. The receptors were gathered from a human donor with ulcerative colitis or Crohn's disease, or a healthy co-twin of an affected twin (not recorded which).

The chain carries TRBV27 and TRBJ2-1; TCRdb proposes TRBD2, but this gene call is untestable without DNA. The CDR3 contains 18 residues. Germline values: CDR1 MNHEY, CDR2 SMNVEV (reference sequence). This chain's CDR3 is CASSATGLAGGSYNEQFF.

The genes are TRBV10-2 and TRBJ1-5. The CDR3 is 15 amino acids. CDR1 WSHSY and CDR2 SAAADI come from the germline V gene. The CDR3: CASSESMDGLRPQHF.

The V gene is TRBV30, the J gene TRBJ1-3. CDR3 length: 15 residues. Looked up from germline, CDR1 is GTSNPN and CDR2 is SVGIG (reference sequence). The chain's CDR3 is CAWSVPINSGNTIYF.

The rearrangement joins TRBV28 to TRBJ1-6; TCRdb designates TRBD1, a call that cannot be tested without DNA. The CDR3 extends over 16 amino acids. Germline V gives CDR1 MDHEN, CDR2 SYDVKM. The CDR3 here is CASSHEGEQGKSPLHF. Variable domain in full (rest from reference TRBV28 and TRBJ1-6): DVKVTQSSRYLVKRTGEKVFLECVQDMDHENMFWYRQDPGLGLRLIYFSYDVKMKEKGDIPEGYSVSREKKERFSLILESASTNQTSMYLCASSHEGEQGKSPLHFGNGTRLTVT.

V and J are TRBV5-1 and TRBJ2-1; TCRdb's D call of TRBD1 is untestable without DNA. CDR3 length equals 15 residues. Germline CDR1 and CDR2: SGHRS and YFSETQ. CDR3 protein: CASSSQTGSGNEQFF.

J is TRBJ2-1 and V is TRBV7-9; checking the TCRdb D call of TRBD1 is not possible without DNA. The CDR3 has 14 residues. Germline V gene lookup returns CDR1 SEHNR and CDR2 FQNEAQ (reference sequence). CDR3 residues: CATRGEGPYNEQFF.

The chain links TRBV4-1 to TRBJ2-1; no DNA is available, so the TRBD2 call from TCRdb remains unchecked. This CDR3 comprises 15 residues. CDR1 and CDR2 (germline): MGHRA, YSYEKL. The CDR3 sequence is CASSQEVARYNEQFF.

The V call is TRBV27, the J call TRBJ1-5. The CDR3 length is 14 residues. Germline V gene data show CDR1 as MNHEY and CDR2 as SMNVEV (reference sequence). CDR3 sequence reads: CASSLLQNGGPQHF.

The chain employs TRBV4-2 and TRBJ2-5; TCRdb outputs TRBD1, but without DNA this stays unchecked. Germline loops: CDR1 LGHNA, CDR2 YNFKEQ. This CDR3 contains 15 residues. The chain's CDR3 is CASSQDLGGGETQYF.

V and J are TRBV20-1 and TRBJ2-2; TCRdb designates TRBD2, a call that cannot be tested without DNA. CDR1 and CDR2 (germline): DFQATT, SNEGSKA (reference sequence). The CDR3 length is 14 residues. The CDR3 sequence is CSAQGGPNTGELFF.

V gene TRBV21-1 combines with J gene TRBJ2-3; TCRdb gives TRBD2 as the D gene, but with no DNA this cannot be confirmed. TRBV21-1 has pseudogene status. There are 14 residues in the CDR3. This CDR3 is CASAAGGETDTQYF.

The chain uses TRBV5-4 and TRBJ2-7; with no DNA, the TCRdb D assignment of TRBD1 cannot be verified. Germline V lookup: CDR1 SGHNT, CDR2 YYREEE (reference sequence). The CDR3 is 16 amino acids. The CDR3: CASSLGGTGVLYEQYF.

This chain joins TRBV4-1 and TRBJ2-7. The CDR3 loop spans 15 amino acids. CDR1 is MGHRA, CDR2 YSYEKL, per germline. CDR3 protein: CASSQDPRGSYEQYF.

This chain links TRBV5-1 with TRBJ2-4; TCRdb calls TRBD2, which cannot be checked without DNA. Germline values: CDR1 SGHRS, CDR2 YFSETQ. The CDR3 totals 20 residues. CDR3 protein: CASSLVAGGFAEEAKNIQYF.

The CDR3 sequence is CSARIGLAVERSGANVLTF. This chain joins TRBV20-1 and TRBJ2-6. There are 19 residues in the CDR3. CDR1 is DFQATT, CDR2 SNEGSKA, per germline (reference sequence).

The rearrangement links TRBV5-1 to TRBJ2-7; TCRdb names TRBD2, which stays unverified in the absence of DNA. Looked up from germline, CDR1 is SGHRS and CDR2 is YFSETQ. The CDR3 consists of 15 residues. The CDR3 region is CASSLTSGYPYEQYF.

J is TRBJ2-7 and V is TRBV20-1; the D call of TRBD2 rests on TCRdb alone, since no DNA is present to check it. The CDR3 runs 14 residues. Germline lookup yields CDR1 DFQATT and CDR2 SNEGSKA (reference sequence). The CDR3 loop reads CSAPPPEGYREQYF.

The chain joins TRBV13 to TRBJ2-7; TCRdb gives TRBD1 as the D gene, but with no DNA this cannot be confirmed. The germline V gene has CDR1 PRHDT and CDR2 FYEKMQ (reference sequence). The CDR3 contains 14 residues. The chain's CDR3 is CASSSLSGLYEQYF.

The genes are TRBV19 and TRBJ2-7; no DNA is available, so the TRBD1 call from TCRdb remains unchecked. This CDR3 comprises 16 residues. Germline V gene sequence: CDR1 LNHDA, CDR2 SQIVND (reference sequence). The CDR3 sequence is CASSAQDIGASYEQYF.